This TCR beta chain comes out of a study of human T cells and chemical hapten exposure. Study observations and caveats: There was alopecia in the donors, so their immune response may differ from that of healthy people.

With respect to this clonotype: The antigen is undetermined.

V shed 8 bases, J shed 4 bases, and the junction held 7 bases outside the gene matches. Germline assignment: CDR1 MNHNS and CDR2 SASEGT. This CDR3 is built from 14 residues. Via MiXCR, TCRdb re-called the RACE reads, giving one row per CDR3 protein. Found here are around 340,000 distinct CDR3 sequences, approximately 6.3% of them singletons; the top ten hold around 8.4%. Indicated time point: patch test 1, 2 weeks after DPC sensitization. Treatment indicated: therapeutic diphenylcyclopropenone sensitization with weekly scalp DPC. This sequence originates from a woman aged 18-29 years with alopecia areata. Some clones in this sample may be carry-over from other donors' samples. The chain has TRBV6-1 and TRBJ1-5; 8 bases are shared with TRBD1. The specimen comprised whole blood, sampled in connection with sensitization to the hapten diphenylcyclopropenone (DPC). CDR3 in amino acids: CASLGQAMNQPQHF. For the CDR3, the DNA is TGTGCCAGCTTGGGACAGGCTATGAATCAGCCCCAGCATTTT.